Shown below are 25 T cell receptor beta chains from a single sample sequenced in a study of blood T cell repertoires in COVID-19. TCRdb keeps only in-frame clones here, not all; method: immunoSEQ multiplex PCR. The repertoire consists of about 370,000 clones, with 80% to 90% occurring once and the leading ten covering roughly 0.99%. The specimen sequenced was PBMCs or T cells enriched from blood (not recorded which). These receptors were collected from a man younger than 30 who had recovered from COVID-19.

The rearrangement links TRBV28 to TRBJ1-2; TRBD1 might be the D (6 bases). Trimming shortened V by 5 bases and J by 8 bases, and 24 bases separated the two germline ends. From germline, CDR1 is MDHEN and CDR2 SYDVKM. The CDR3 covers 16 residues. This CDR3 is CASSPPGGAINLGYTF. Written as DNA, the CDR3 is TGTGCCAGCAGTCCCCCCGGGGGGGCCATTAATCTGGGCTACACCTTC.

The genes are TRBV7-2 and TRBJ2-2; D is ambiguous. The CDR3 contains 17 residues. The germline CDR1 and CDR2 sequences are SGHTA and FQGNSA. V gave up 4 bases and J gave up 1 base, with 16 bases separating them. DNA of the CDR3: TGTGCCAGCAGCTCCGCACCCCCCAGATGGAACACCGGGGAGCTGTTTTTT. As protein: CASSSAPPRWNTGELFF. Looking up the rest from reference TRBV7-2 and TRBJ2-2 gives the full variable domain: GAGVSQSPSNKVTEKGKDVELRCDPISGHTALYWYRQSLGQGLEFLIYFQGNSAPDKSGLPSDRFSAERTGGSVSTLTIQRTQQEDSAVYLCASSSAPPRWNTGELFFGEGSRLTVL.

The V gene is TRBV15, the J gene TRBJ2-1; 8 bases are a match to TRBD2. There are 18 residues in the CDR3. Losses at the gene ends were 1 base for V and 6 bases for J; bases not matched to a gene: 14. The germline gives CDR1 LNHNV, CDR2 YYDKDF (reference sequence). The CDR3 DNA sequence: TGTGCCACCAGCAGAGTCACTTTAATAGCGGGGTCGGTCAATGAGCAGTTCTTC. This gives the protein CATSRVTLIAGSVNEQFF.

For the CDR3, the DNA is TGCGCCAGCAGTGAGCAAAGGGGATCCTACGAGCAGTACTTC. It codes for CASSEQRGSYEQYF. The chain joins TRBV10-1 to TRBJ2-7, with D possibly TRBD1 on 5 matching bases. Trimming took 2 bases from V and 1 from J, leaving 9 bases between them. CDR1 and CDR2 (germline): WNHNN, SYGVQD (reference sequence). The CDR3 sequence is 14 residues long.

CDR3 region: CASSLGGTDDNYGYTF. The DNA of the CDR3 is TGCGCCAGCAGCTTGGGAGGGACAGATGATAACTATGGCTACACCTTC. The chain uses TRBV5-1 and TRBJ1-2; TRBD1 agrees at 7 bases. Germline assignment: CDR1 SGHRS and CDR2 YFSETQ. J gave up 1 base and V 0 bases, and 6 bases lay outside the gene matches. This CDR3 has 16 residues. Drawing the rest from reference TRBV5-1 and TRBJ1-2, the complete variable domain is KAGVTQTPRYLIKTRGQQVTLSCSPISGHRSVSWYQQTPGQGLQFLFEYFSETQRNKGNFPGRFSGRQFSNSRSEMNVSTLELGDSALYLCASSLGGTDDNYGYTFGSGTRLTVV.

This chain joins TRBV18 and TRBJ1-2, with 9 bases identical to TRBD1. Looked up from germline, CDR1 is KGHSH and CDR2 is LQKENI. The CDR3 length is 13 residues. After removal of 5 bases from V and 8 bases from J, the junction contained 6 bases not matched to a gene. CDR3 protein: CASSFTGGDGYTF. In DNA, the CDR3 is TGTGCCAGCTCATTCACAGGGGGCGACGGCTACACCTTC.

Note on this clone: An end of the junction differs from the germline gene, which may be a read error. This rearrangement joins TRBV3-1 (or the pseudogene TRBV3-2) to TRBJ2-3; TRBD2 matches at 13 bases. Germline-derived CDR1 and CDR2 are LGHDT and YNNKEL (reference sequence). The CDR3 length is 24 residues. CDR3 region: CASSQDKAGQGLAGAPTSTDTQYF. Written as DNA, the CDR3 is TGTGCCAGCAGCCAAGATAAGGCAGGACAAGGACTAGCGGGAGCGCCAACTAGCACAGATACTCAGTATTTT.

This chain links TRBV7-2 with TRBJ2-1; 10 bases are shared with TRBD2. CDR1 is SGHTA and CDR2 is FQGNSA in the germline V gene. J lost 3 bases, V lost 5 bases, and 13 bases had no gene match. There are 18 residues in the CDR3. The CDR3 DNA reads TGTGCCAGCAGCGCCGAAAGAGGACTAGCGGAGTTCTACAATGAGCAGTTCTTC. Translated, it gives CASSAERGLAEFYNEQFF. Based on the CDR3 plus reference TRBV7-2 and TRBJ2-1, the full variable domain is GAGVSQSPSNKVTEKGKDVELRCDPISGHTALYWYRQSLGQGLEFLIYFQGNSAPDKSGLPSDRFSAERTGGSVSTLTIQRTQQEDSAVYLCASSAERGLAEFYNEQFFGPGTRLTVL.

The rearrangement uses TRBV4-1 and TRBJ1-4, with 10 bases identical to TRBD1. Losses at the gene ends were 3 bases for V and 5 bases for J; bases not matched to a gene: 6. Per the germline V gene, CDR1 is MGHRA and CDR2 is YSYEKL. CDR3 length equals 16 residues. CDR3 in DNA: TGCGCCAGCAGCCATCGGGGACAGGGGCGGAATGAAAAACTGTTTTTT. It yields the protein CASSHRGQGRNEKLFF.

This clone was recorded once. The chain carries TRBV4-3 and TRBJ2-7; 7 nucleotides line up with TRBD1. The CDR3 spans 16 residues. Trimming took 0 bases from V and 0 from J; bases not matched to a gene: 5. Germline CDR1 LGHNA, CDR2 YSLEER. CDR3 nucleotide sequence: TGCGCCAGCAGCCAAGATCGGACAGGCGGCTCCTACGAGCAGTACTTC. Translating it yields CASSQDRTGGSYEQYF.

The chain links TRBV11-2 to TRBJ2-5; D is possibly TRBD1 (5 bases). Germline CDR1 SGHAT, CDR2 FQNNGV. Trimming took 5 bases from V and 4 from J, leaving 14 bases between them. The CDR3 length is 14 residues. In DNA form, the CDR3 reads TGTGCCAGCAGCCAAGGGCAGGGAATAGAGACCCAGTACTTC. The encoded protein is CASSQGQGIETQYF.

This rearrangement joins TRBV30 to TRBJ2-7; 10 nucleotides align to TRBD2. The CDR3 spans 14 residues. Trimming took 0 bases from V and 5 from J; bases not matched to a gene: 4. Germline V gene sequence: CDR1 GTSNPN, CDR2 SVGIG (reference sequence). CDR3 sequence (DNA): TGTGCCTGGAGTGTCCGGCTAGCGGGAGACGAGCAGTACTTC. Protein product: CAWSVRLAGDEQYF. The full variable domain, completed using reference TRBV30 and TRBJ2-7, is SQTIHQWPATLVQPVGSPLSLECTVEGTSNPNLYWYRQAAGRGLQLLFYSVGIGQISSEVPQNLSASRPQDRQFILSSKKLLLSDSGFYLCAWSVRLAGDEQYFGPGTRLTVT.

The chain recombines TRBV28 with TRBJ1-4, with D perhaps matching TRBD1 (6 bases). Per germline, CDR1 MDHEN and CDR2 SYDVKM. There are 18 residues in the CDR3. Trimming left V 2 bases short and J 6 bases short, with 22 bases between. The CDR3 spells CASSLAIRAGVKYEKLFF. In DNA form, the CDR3 reads TGTGCCAGCAGTTTAGCCATCCGAGCAGGGGTAAAGTATGAAAAACTGTTTTTT.

DNA for the CDR3: TGTGCCAGCAGCCCACCGGGGGAGAAGCAGTTCTTC. It encodes CASSPPGEKQFF. The V call is TRBV3-1 (or the pseudogene TRBV3-2), the J call TRBJ2-1, with D tentatively TRBD2 (6 bases). The CDR3 totals 12 residues. CDR1 and CDR2 (germline): LGHDT, YNNKEL (reference sequence). Trimming stripped 4 bases from V and 11 bases from J, with 12 bases between.

V usage is TRBV18 and J usage is TRBJ2-7; 9 bases map to TRBD1. Trimming removed 8 bases from V and 2 bases from J; junction bases left unmatched: 7. Germline CDR1 KGHSH, CDR2 LQKENI. This CDR3 is built from 14 residues. CDR3 DNA: TGTGCCAGCGGAGGGACAGGGCTAGCCTACGAGCAGTACTTC. It codes for CASGGTGLAYEQYF.

The chain couples TRBV6-5 to TRBJ1-1; unclear D gene. Per germline, CDR1 MNHEY and CDR2 SVGAGI. The CDR3 length is 13 residues. V lost 6 bases to trimming and J lost 4 bases, with 12 bases between them. The chain's CDR3 is CASSPTLGTEAFF. The CDR3 nucleotides read TGTGCCAGCAGCCCGACTCTTGGCACTGAAGCTTTCTTT.

The chain couples TRBV7-3 to TRBJ2-2, with 7 positions matching TRBD2. V shed 1 base, J shed 0 bases, and the junction held 2 bases outside the gene matches. Per germline, CDR1 SGHTA and CDR2 FQGTGA. The CDR3 totals 16 residues. The chain's CDR3 is CASSLNGLANTGELFF. The CDR3 DNA is TGTGCCAGCAGCTTAAATGGACTAGCGAACACCGGGGAGCTGTTTTTT.

The chain couples TRBV28 to TRBJ1-4; no definite D call. CDR3 length equals 11 residues. V shed 3 bases and J shed 15 bases, with 11 bases lying between them. CDR1 is MDHEN, CDR2 SYDVKM, per germline. As DNA, the CDR3 is TGTGCCAGCAGTTTCCCACGGGGAGTGTTTTTT. Its protein is CASSFPRGVFF.

The rearrangement joins TRBV28 to TRBJ2-5; TRBD1 aligns across 7 bases. This CDR3 region has 15 residues. Trimming removed 3 bases from V and 4 bases from J; junction bases left unmatched: 8. Germline V lookup: CDR1 MDHEN, CDR2 SYDVKM. The CDR3 coding sequence is TGTGCCAGCAGTTTCGGACAGGCTCGTAGAGAGACCCAGTACTTC. It specifies CASSFGQARRETQYF. The full variable domain, with the rest looked up from reference TRBV28 and TRBJ2-5, is DVKVTQSSRYLVKRTGEKVFLECVQDMDHENMFWYRQDPGLGLRLIYFSYDVKMKEKGDIPEGYSVSREKKERFSLILESASTNQTSMYLCASSFGQARRETQYFGPGTRLLVL.

The V call is TRBV5-1, the J call TRBJ2-2, with 7 nucleotides matching TRBD1. CDR3 size: 13 residues. The germline V gene has CDR1 SGHRS and CDR2 YFSETQ. The J segment lost 6 bases and the V segment lost 4 bases, leaving 3 bases of the junction unmatched. The CDR3 nucleotides are TGCGCCAGCAGCCCGACAGGGTCCGGGGAGCTGTTTTTT. This translates into CASSPTGSGELFF.

This clone was counted once. V gene TRBV2 combines with J gene TRBJ2-7; TRBD1 is a possible D gene (6 bases). The CDR3 is made up of 13 amino acids. The germline V and J ends were trimmed by 4 bases and 5 bases, with 12 bases remaining between them. CDR1 is SNHLY, CDR2 FYNNEI, per germline. Written as DNA, the CDR3 is TGTGCCAGCAGTGGACAGGTCGGTCACGAGCAGTACTTC. Translation: CASSGQVGHEQYF.

The V call is TRBV7-5, the J call TRBJ2-3; the table's D call, TRBD2, has no DNA check behind it. TRBV7-5 counts as a pseudogene. CDR3 length: 17 amino acids. DNA of the CDR3: TGTGCCAGAAGGCCCTACGCGGTTATTTCTAGCACAGATACGCAGTATTTT. Protein: CARRPYAVISSTDTQYF.

This sequence joins TRBV5-1 and TRBJ2-3, with D maybe TRBD2 (5 bases). The CDR3 consists of 14 residues. The V end was cut by 7 bases, the J end by 1 base, with 13 bases between. Germline CDR1 is SGHRS and CDR2 is YFSETQ. CDR3 sequence (DNA): TGCGCCAGCGAGGTCGGGGAAGGCACAGATACGCAGTATTTT. Encoded protein: CASEVGEGTDTQYF.

This clone was found a few times. The chain carries TRBV30 and TRBJ2-7; possibly TRBD1 for D (6 bases). Trimming stripped 3 bases from V and 4 bases from J, with 25 bases between. The germline V gene has CDR1 GTSNPN and CDR2 SVGIG (reference sequence). The CDR3 runs 17 residues. The CDR3 protein is CAWSPTHTGSRKYEQYF. CDR3 in DNA: TGTGCCTGGAGCCCCACCCACACAGGGAGTAGGAAGTACGAGCAGTACTTC.

J is TRBJ2-2 and V is TRBV13, with D tentatively TRBD1 (6 bases). The CDR3 loop spans 14 amino acids. Trimming removed 3 bases from V and 7 bases from J, with 12 bases in between. Germline V gene sequence: CDR1 PRHDT, CDR2 FYEKMQ (reference sequence). The chain's CDR3 is CASSFNRVNGELFF. The CDR3 DNA sequence: TGTGCCAGCAGCTTCAACAGGGTTAACGGGGAGCTGTTTTTT. The variable domain in full, completed from reference TRBV13 and TRBJ2-2, reads AAGVIQSPRHLIKEKRETATLKCYPIPRHDTVYWYQQGPGQDPQFLISFYEKMQSDKGSIPDRFSAQQFSDYHSELNMSSLELGDSALYFCASSFNRVNGELFFGEGSRLTVL.